Listed here are 19 T cell receptor beta chains from one sample, sequenced in a study of identical twins. In TCRdb, the 5' RACE reads were re-called with MiXCR into one record per CDR3 protein. The sample shows 200,000 to 250,000 distinct CDR3 sequences, 10% to 13% of them seen only once. The specimen sequenced was memory T cells sorted from blood. Receptors were obtained from a man aged 50 to 60 in good health.

V and J are TRBV3-1 and TRBJ1-1; D is uncertain. Germline values: CDR1 LGHDT, CDR2 YNNKEL (reference sequence). V lost 2 bases to trimming and J lost 4 bases, with 8 bases between them. The CDR3 spans 13 residues. CDR3 nucleotide sequence: TGTGCCAGCAGCCAACCACTGGCCACTGAAGCTTTCTTT. This codes for CASSQPLATEAFF.

This clonotype was observed many times. The V gene is TRBV15, the J gene TRBJ2-7; TRBD2 aligns across 9 bases. The V gene's germline CDR1 is LNHNV and CDR2 YYDKDF (reference sequence). J was trimmed by 2 bases and V by 0 bases; bases with no gene match: 5. The CDR3 covers 16 residues. CDR3 sequence: CATSRDRASGTYEQYF. In DNA form, the CDR3 reads TGTGCCACCAGCAGAGATCGCGCTAGCGGGACCTACGAGCAGTACTTC.

CDR3 region: CASSNGLARGRETQYF. The DNA of the CDR3 is TGTGCCAGCAGTAATGGACTAGCGAGGGGTAGAGAGACCCAGTACTTC. The rearrangement links TRBV28 to TRBJ2-5; TRBD2 matches 9 bases. CDR3 length: 16 amino acids. The germline V gene encodes CDR1 MDHEN and CDR2 SYDVKM. V lost 5 bases and J lost 4; bases outside the gene matches: 11.

This clonotype occurred a few times. The chain couples TRBV11-3 to TRBJ2-3; D remains ambiguous. This CDR3 has 12 residues. The germline V and J ends were trimmed by 5 bases and 6 bases, with 9 bases remaining between them. Germline assignment: CDR1 SGHNT and CDR2 YENEEA. CDR3 bases: TGTGCCAGCAGCAATTATGGGGATACGCAGTATTTT. Translated: CASSNYGDTQYF.

The CDR3 loop is CASSLGSPYEQYF. The CDR3 nucleotides are TGTGCCAGTAGCCTGGGATCCCCCTACGAGCAGTACTTC. The chain links TRBV19 to TRBJ2-7; D uncertain. Trimming took 6 bases from V and 2 from J, leaving 11 bases between them. The CDR3 spans 13 residues. Looked up from germline, CDR1 is LNHDA and CDR2 is SQIVND (reference sequence).

The CDR3 region has the DNA TGTGCCAGCAGCAGACAAGGGACCCGTTATGGCTACACCTTC. As protein: CASSRQGTRYGYTF. This sequence joins TRBV6-2 or TRBV6-3 and TRBJ1-2, with D possibly matching TRBD1 (5 bases). The CDR3 sequence is 14 residues long. With 6 bases removed from V and 5 bases from J, the gap between germline ends came to 16 bases. Germline V gene data show CDR1 as MNHEY and CDR2 as SVGEGT.

The rearrangement uses TRBV4-2 and TRBJ2-3; 11 bases line up with TRBD2. Germline V gene sequence: CDR1 LGHNA, CDR2 YNFKEQ. CDR3 length: 17 amino acids. J lost 2 bases, V lost 0 bases, and 4 bases had no gene match. DNA of the CDR3: TGTGCCAGCAGCCAAGACAGGACTAGCGGGCACACAGATACGCAGTATTTT. Protein product: CASSQDRTSGHTDTQYF.

There are a few counts of this clonotype. The rearrangement joins TRBV27 to TRBJ2-7; D remains unclear. Germline V gene lookup returns CDR1 MNHEY and CDR2 SMNVEV (reference sequence). V was pared by 4 bases and J by 5 bases, with 12 bases between. This CDR3 spans 13 amino acids. The CDR3 loop reads CASSSNRPDEQYF. CDR3 coding DNA: TGTGCCAGCAGTTCCAACCGCCCGGACGAGCAGTACTTC.

This clonotype was recorded many times. The chain combines TRBV28 with TRBJ2-1; 7 bases line up with TRBD1. The CDR3 consists of 15 residues. V dropped 5 bases and J dropped 4; count of bases not matched to a gene: 8. Germline V gene data show CDR1 as MDHEN and CDR2 as SYDVKM. CDR3 loop: CASSPSGTAYNEQFF. As DNA, the CDR3 is TGTGCCAGCAGTCCGTCCGGGACAGCTTACAATGAGCAGTTCTTC.

The chain couples TRBV12-3 or TRBV12-4 to TRBJ2-1, with TRBD2 identical over 10 bases. This CDR3 comprises 16 residues. V lost 5 bases to trimming and J lost 4 bases; unmatched junction nucleotides: 8. This CDR3 is CASSEGVAGGYNEQFF. DNA of the CDR3: TGTGCCAGCAGTGAGGGGGTAGCGGGGGGTTACAATGAGCAGTTCTTC.

This chain joins TRBV20-1 and TRBJ1-4; 8 bases are shared with TRBD1. CDR1 and CDR2 (germline): DFQATT, SNEGSKA (reference sequence). With 6 bases clipped from V and 3 bases from J, the junction kept 3 bases outside the gene matches. This CDR3 comprises 13 residues. In DNA form, the CDR3 reads TGCAGTGCGAGGACAGGGTCTAATGAAAAACTGTTTTTT. Amino acid sequence: CSARTGSNEKLFF.

In this sample, this clonotype turned up many times. This chain joins TRBV6-2 or TRBV6-3 and TRBJ2-7, with 9 bases aligning to TRBD2. The germline V gene has CDR1 MNHEY and CDR2 SVGEGT. There are 18 residues in the CDR3. J lost 0 bases, V lost 6 bases, and 15 bases had no gene match. The CDR3 coding sequence is TGTGCCAGCAGGACGACAGATCTCCTAGCGGGGTACTCCTACGAGCAGTACTTC. Translation: CASRTTDLLAGYSYEQYF.

This clonotype was seen many times. The chain combines TRBV6-2 or TRBV6-3 with TRBJ1-2; D unclear. Germline V gene lookup returns CDR1 MNHEY and CDR2 SVGEGT. The CDR3 extends over 14 amino acids. Trimming removed 7 bases from V and 0 bases from J, with 12 bases in between. In DNA, the CDR3 is TGTGCCAGCACAGCGGGAGCATCTAACTATGGCTACACCTTC. This encodes CASTAGASNYGYTF.

Points on this clonotype: Since a much larger clone is just one base distant, this may be a read error. The conserved final phenylalanine or tryptophan is absent from the CDR3, which likely points to a read error. The J gene is TRBJ2-7, the V gene TRBV28; no reliable D call. Trimming removed 7 bases at V and 7 bases at J, with 17 bases between. The germline V gene encodes CDR1 MDHEN and CDR2 SYDVKM. The length of the CDR3 is 13 residues. CDR3 loop: CASTQTAPVEQYL. The CDR3 nucleotides are TGTGCCAGCACCCAAACAGCACCCGTGGAGCAGTACCTC.

The table lists this clonotype with many counts. The rearrangement uses TRBV7-2 and TRBJ2-7; D remains ambiguous. Germline CDR1 reads SGHTA; CDR2 reads FQGNSA. The CDR3 sequence is 13 residues long. With 1 base removed from V and 6 bases from J, the gap between germline ends came to 10 bases. The DNA of the CDR3 is TGTGCCAGCAGCTTAGGGGGATTTGGCGAGCAGTACTTC. This sequence encodes CASSLGGFGEQYF.

The sample holds many counts of this clonotype. V is TRBV6-1 and J is TRBJ2-3, with TRBD2 as a possible D gene (6 bases). CDR1 and CDR2 (germline): MNHNS, SASEGT. Trimming took 7 bases from V and 8 from J, leaving 16 bases between them. The CDR3 is made up of 13 amino acids. Written as DNA, the CDR3 is TGTGCCAGCACCCCCGGTGGGACTGTTACGCAGTATTTT. Residues: CASTPGGTVTQYF.

V usage is TRBV28 and J usage is TRBJ2-2; 11 bases line up with TRBD2. Germline-derived CDR1 and CDR2 are MDHEN and SYDVKM. The CDR3 consists of 21 residues. J lost 3 bases, V lost 2 bases, and 17 bases had no gene match. The CDR3: CASSLSPKLLAGVRYTGELFF. CDR3 coding DNA: TGTGCCAGCAGTTTAAGCCCCAAGTTACTAGCGGGGGTACGATACACCGGGGAGCTGTTTTTT.

The chain has TRBV3-1 and TRBJ2-1, with D possibly being TRBD1 (5 bases). In germline, CDR1 is LGHDT, CDR2 YNNKEL (reference sequence). This CDR3 has 17 residues. The ends were cut back, 3 bases at V and 4 bases at J, with 19 bases in the middle. The CDR3 coding sequence is TGTGCCAGCAGCCATGTCAAAGGGGTCCCCCGGTACAATGAGCAGTTCTTC. Its translation: CASSHVKGVPRYNEQFF.

This clonotype was recorded a few times. This CDR3 reads CASSQGGGPYEQYF. In DNA, the CDR3 is TGTGCCAGCTCCCAGGGGGGAGGTCCCTACGAGCAGTACTTC. V usage is TRBV18 and J usage is TRBJ2-7, with D possibly being TRBD1 (7 bases). The CDR3 is 14 residues long. V was trimmed by 6 bases and J by 2 bases, leaving 14 bases between them. In germline, CDR1 is KGHSH, CDR2 LQKENI.